This T cell receptor beta chain was identified during a study of T cells in Graves' hyperthyroidism and ophthalmopathy. Authors of the study amplified TCR beta CDR3 regions from RNA transcripts. HTBI primers were used for first-round RT-PCR of the TCR CDR3. TCRdb itself ran the multiplex PCR reads through MiXCR, one entry per CDR3 protein. The repertoire includes about 350,000 distinct CDR3 sequences, 15% to 20% of them detected once, and more than 30% sits in the top ten. This clonotype appeared many times. The sample consisted of blood. The sequence came from a woman aged 25 to 45 with Graves' hyperthyroidism that later progressed to Graves' ophthalmopathy.

The CDR3, as DNA: TGCAGCGTTGGGGGACAGGGGGTTGGCGAGCAGTACTTC. This codes for CSVGGQGVGEQYF. The chain uses TRBV29-1 and TRBJ2-7; 11 bases fit TRBD1. There are 13 residues in the CDR3. V was clipped by 4 bases and J by 6 bases; unmatched bases: 5. Germline V gene sequence: CDR1 SQVTM, CDR2 ANQGSEA.